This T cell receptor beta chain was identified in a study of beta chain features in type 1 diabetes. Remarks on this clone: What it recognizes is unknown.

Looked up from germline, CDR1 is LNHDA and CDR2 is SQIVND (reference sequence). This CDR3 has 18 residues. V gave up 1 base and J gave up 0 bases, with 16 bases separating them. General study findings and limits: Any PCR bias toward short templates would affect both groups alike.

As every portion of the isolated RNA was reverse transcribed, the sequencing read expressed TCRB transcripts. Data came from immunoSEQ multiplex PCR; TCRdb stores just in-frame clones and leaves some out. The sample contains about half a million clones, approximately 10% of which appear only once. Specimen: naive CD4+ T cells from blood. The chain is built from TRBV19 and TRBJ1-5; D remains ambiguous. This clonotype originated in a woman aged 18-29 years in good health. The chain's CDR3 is CASSIGHTLRSSNQPQHF. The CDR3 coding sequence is TGTGCCAGTAGTATAGGTCACACGCTTAGGAGTAGCAATCAGCCCCAGCATTTT.